Sequencing of this TCR beta chain was carried out in a study of cytomegalovirus exposure and HLA in healthy donors. With 60 Vbeta and 13 Jbeta primers, the PCR was carried out. Some clones are missing from TCRdb's copy, which holds only in-frame ones; the method was immunoSEQ multiplex PCR. The sample has about 71,000 clones; 60% to 70% are singletons. A word on this clone: Antigen unknown.

General study results and limits: As was reported, the classifier diagnosed cytomegalovirus status with high specificity and sensitivity. For TCR beta chains, V- and J-gene trimming was later linked to a missense DCLRE1C variant. Across HLA loci, a later analysis found differing TCR association rates, with DRB1 most and HLA-C fewest.

The CDR3 totals 15 residues. Germline V gene data show CDR1 as MNHEY and CDR2 as SVGAGI. V trimming: 3 bases; J trimming: 2 bases; junction bases outside the gene matches: 7. The sequenced sample was PBMCs. This clonotype was obtained from a man aged 35-49 years in good health and CMV-seropositive. The rearrangement uses TRBV6-5 and TRBJ2-7, with 7 nucleotides matching TRBD2. CDR3 sequence reads: CASSYSSGQTYEQYF. The DNA of the CDR3 is TGTGCCAGCAGTTATAGTAGCGGGCAAACCTACGAGCAGTACTTC.